The present TCR beta chain was sequenced within a study of blood T cell repertoires in COVID-19. Study context: Sources were T cells, B-cell-depleted T cells, or PBMCs; the material itself was cDNA or gDNA.

The germline V and J ends were trimmed by 5 bases and 6 bases, with 11 bases remaining between them. The CDR3 contains 12 residues. Per the germline V gene, CDR1 is MDHEN and CDR2 is SYDVKM. Libraries were prepared by immunoSEQ multiplex PCR; TCRdb keeps only in-frame clonotypes and omits some of them. The sample contains 250,000 to 300,000 clones, about 80% of which appear only once. Sequenced input: PBMCs or T cells enriched from blood (not recorded which). The rearrangement joins TRBV28 to TRBJ2-7, with a weak D call TRBD1 (6 bases). The receptor's source is a man aged 45-65 years who had recovered from COVID-19. The CDR3 coding sequence is TGTGCCAGCAGTCAGAGAGGGGGCGAGCAGTACTTC. This translates into CASSQRGGEQYF.